This is a list of T cell receptor beta chains from one sample in a study of cytomegalovirus exposure and HLA in healthy donors. The data were produced by immunoSEQ multiplex PCR, yet TCRdb's version contains in-frame clones alone and is incomplete. The repertoire holds 150,000 or so clones, approximately 84% seen once, with roughly 2.3% in the top ten. Input material: PBMCs. These receptors originate from a woman aged 18-30 years in good health and CMV-seronegative. Both conserved end residues are part of each CDR3. Each record gives: CDR3 length, clone size, J gene, V gene, D gene, CDR3 DNA, CDR3 protein. D genes are given only for firm matches. Size tells how often a clone was seen (once, few, many) or the class of an expanded clone, and some rows leave it out.

>18|-|TRBJ1-5|TRBV28|TRBD1
TGTGCCAGCAGTTTAGCAGGGGGAATTACACAGGGCAATCAGCCCCAGCATTTT
CASSLAGGITQGNQPQHF
>14|-|TRBJ2-2|TRBV28|-
TGTGCCATCCCCAGGAAAGGAACCACCGGGGAGCTGTTTTTT
CAIPRKGTTGELFF
>11|-|TRBJ2-7|TRBV10-2|-
TGCGCCAGCAGTGACAGTTACGAGCAGTACTTC
CASSDSYEQYF
>14|once|TRBJ1-3|TRBV11-2|TRBD1
TGTGCCAGCAGGAGACAGGGCGGTGGAAACACCATATATTTT
CASRRQGGGNTIYF
>16|few|TRBJ2-1|TRBV27|TRBD2
TGTGCCAGCAGGCTACTAGCGGGGGGCTCCTACAATGAGCAGTTCTTC
CASRLLAGGSYNEQFF
>13|-|TRBJ2-7|TRBV28|-
TGTGCCAGCAGTTCCGTCTCCTACTACGAGCAGTACTTC
CASSSVSYYEQYF
>16|-|TRBJ1-1|TRBV2|TRBD1
TGTGCCAGCAGTGAATGGGACAGGGGGGGATCCACTGAAGCTTTCTTT
CASSEWDRGGSTEAFF
>18|-|TRBJ2-5|TRBV21-1|-
TGTGCCAGCAGCAAAGCGAGGAGTAGCGGGAGGGCACAGGAGACCCAGTACTTC
CASSKARSSGRAQETQYF
>14|-|TRBJ1-2|TRBV6-1|-
TGTGCCACCCTCCTGGACGGGACTGCCTATGGCTACACCTTC
CATLLDGTAYGYTF
>15|-|TRBJ1-6|TRBV7-2|-
TGTGCCAGCAGCTTAGCGGGTCAGGGTCAATCACCCCTCCACTTT
CASSLAGQGQSPLHF
>14|-|TRBJ2-5|TRBV7-9|-
TGTGCCAGCAGTACGACTAGATCGGTAGAGACCCAGTACTTC
CASSTTRSVETQYF
>15|-|TRBJ2-7|TRBV28|TRBD2
TGTGCCAGCAGTTTCCGAAGGACTAGCGGATACGAGCAGTACTTC
CASSFRRTSGYEQYF
>15|-|TRBJ1-6|TRBV7-9|TRBD1
TGTGCCAGCAGCCACCGGGACAGCAATAATTCACCCCTCCACTTT
CASSHRDSNNSPLHF
>13|-|TRBJ2-3|TRBV29-1|-
TGCAGCGTTGACTCGCAGGGCACAGATACGCAGTATTTT
CSVDSQGTDTQYF
>13|-|TRBJ2-1|TRBV6-5|-
TGTGCCAGCAGCCCAGACTGGACTAATGAGCAGTTCTTC
CASSPDWTNEQFF
>14|-|TRBJ1-1|TRBV13|-
TGTGCCAGCATGGGGGCAGGAGCGAACACTGAAGCTTTCTTT
CASMGAGANTEAFF
>16|once|TRBJ2-7|TRBV4-2|-
TGTGCCAGCAGCCAAGATTATTACAGGCTCACCTACGAGCAGTACTTC
CASSQDYYRLTYEQYF
>14|-|TRBJ2-7|TRBV10-3|TRBD1
TGTGCCATCAGTGAGTCGACAGGGGCCTACGAGCAGTACTTC
CAISESTGAYEQYF
>15|-|TRBJ1-6|TRBV19|-
TGTGCCAGTAGTATAGATGGCGGGTTCGGATCACCCCTCCACTTT
CASSIDGGFGSPLHF
>12|-|TRBJ1-5|TRBV10-1|-
TGCGCCAGCACCGAGGGGGGGATGCTCCAGCATTTT
CASTEGGMLQHF
>16|-|TRBJ2-4|TRBV28|TRBD2
TGTGCCAGCAGACCTCCCCAAACGGGACTAGCCAACATTCAGTACTTC
CASRPPQTGLANIQYF
>16|-|TRBJ1-2|TRBV5-4|-
TGTGCCAGCAGCTTAGCCAGCCCGGCGGGAACTTATGGCTACACCTTC
CASSLASPAGTYGYTF
>16|-|TRBJ2-1|TRBV9|TRBD2
TGTGCCAGCAGCTCCATCGTGGGGAGCGGGAGAACTGAGCAGTTCTTC
CASSSIVGSGRTEQFF
>16|-|TRBJ2-6|TRBV4-2|-
TGTGCCAGCAGCCAAGTAATTGGAGCTGGGGCCAACGTCCTGACTTTC
CASSQVIGAGANVLTF
>15|-|TRBJ2-3|TRBV9|-
TGTGCCAGCAGCGTTGGGACATCAGCTCGGGATACGCAGTATTTT
CASSVGTSARDTQYF
>13|-|TRBJ1-4|TRBV19|TRBD1
TGTGCCAGTAGTGCGGACAGGGTCCAAAAACTGTTTTTT
CASSADRVQKLFF
>14|few|TRBJ2-5|TRBV7-3|-
TGTGCCAGCAGCCCTACAGGGCTCCAAGAGACCCAGTACTTC
CASSPTGLQETQYF
>17|-|TRBJ2-2|TRBV18|-
TGTGCCAGCTCACCACGTCCGACAGGGGAGGGGATCGGGGAGCTGTTTTTT
CASSPRPTGEGIGELFF